The clone carrying this T cell receptor (beta chain) was counted only a few times. Its antigen is unknown. The data are from a study of response to subunit inactivated influenza vaccine. Overall study findings and caveats: Each seasonal influenza vaccination recruits few new T cells, the authors suggested.

TCRdb re-called the RT-PCR reads through MiXCR, storing one row per CDR3 protein. The sample yields over 450,000 distinct CDR3 sequences, 10% to 15% seen once. Germline values: CDR1 SGHRS, CDR2 YFSETQ. V was pared by 0 bases and J by 7 bases, with 12 bases between. The CDR3 runs 14 residues. This receptor was taken from a man between 45 and 60 years old who received an inactivated influenza vaccine. V gene TRBV5-1 combines with J gene TRBJ2-3; the D is unclear. The source was PBMCs from blood, collected 45 days after vaccination. CDR3 nucleotides: TGCGCCAGCAGCTTGGTGCTAGGGCCTTATACGCAGTATTTT. Protein: CASSLVLGPYTQYF.